The present T cell receptor beta chain was sequenced within a study of human T cells and chemical hapten exposure. With respect to this clonotype: This may come from a read error, since a much larger clone is one base off.

Time point noted: healthy volunteer bleed at 2 weeks. Whole blood that had not been fractionated was the source of extracted total RNA. This CDR3 is built from 14 residues. Looked up from germline, CDR1 is SEHNR and CDR2 is FQNEAQ (reference sequence). Unmatched junction bases numbered 8, after V lost 5 bases and J lost 6 bases. TCRdb ran MiXCR on the RACE reads and lists one entry per CDR3 protein. The data show roughly 120,000 distinct CDR3 sequences, approximately 9% seen once. This chain links TRBV7-9 with TRBJ2-7, with 9 nucleotides matching TRBD1. The sequence was collected from a male donor in good health. Some clones in this sample may be carry-over from other donors' samples. The sample consisted of whole blood. The CDR3 loop reads CASSLTGTGFEQYF. The DNA for the CDR3 is TGTGCCAGCAGCCTTACCGGGACAGGGTTCGAGCAGTACTTC.